This T cell receptor beta chain was captured in a study of human T cells and chemical hapten exposure. MiXCR, applied by TCRdb to the RACE reads, yields one record per CDR3 protein. This sample has roughly 64,000 distinct CDR3 sequences, with 11% found just once. V dropped 1 base and J dropped 9 bases, with 16 bases sitting between them. The CDR3 extends over 14 amino acids. CDR1 and CDR2 (germline): GTSNPN, SVGIG (reference sequence). As to time point: pre-sensitization, week 0. Treatment defined: therapeutic diphenylcyclopropenone sensitization with weekly scalp DPC. This clonotype showed up just a few times.

Sequences were derived from whole blood, sampled in connection with sensitization to the hapten diphenylcyclopropenone (DPC). The source is a woman in her thirties or forties with alopecia areata. Some clones in this sample may be carry-over from other donors' samples. The chain has TRBV30 and TRBJ1-5, with TRBD1 as a possible D gene (5 bases). CDR3 protein: CAWSAGTPRTPQHF. The CDR3 DNA sequence: TGTGCCTGGAGTGCCGGGACCCCGAGAACGCCCCAGCATTTT.